These 12 T cell receptor beta chains were all obtained from the same sample, sequenced in a study of T cells after yellow fever vaccination. One entry per CDR3 protein, called by TCRdb with MiXCR from the 5' RACE reads. There are some 27,000 distinct CDR3 sequences in the sample; over 5.5% occur only once, and around 25% lies in the top ten. The sequences come from PBMCs, either bulk or a sorted T-cell subset (CD4+, CD8+, memory, or dextramer-sorted; not recorded which), collected on the day of the yellow fever booster vaccination. The receptors here all came from a man aged 25-45 years who received the YFV17D yellow fever vaccine.

This clonotype showed up many times. The genes are TRBV12-3 or TRBV12-4 and TRBJ1-2; tentative D call: TRBD1 (5 bases). The CDR3 covers 13 residues. Trimming shortened V by 5 bases and J by 7 bases, and 14 bases separated the two germline ends. CDR3 protein: CASSVTDQGGYTF. In DNA form, the CDR3 reads TGTGCCAGCAGTGTGACAGATCAGGGTGGCTACACCTTC.

This clonotype was detected only a few times. CDR3 protein: CSARSQGNQPQHF. The CDR3 nucleotides read TGCAGTGCTAGGTCCCAGGGGAATCAGCCCCAGCATTTT. The J gene is TRBJ1-5, the V gene TRBV20-1; D perhaps matches TRBD1 (6 bases). The CDR3 extends over 13 amino acids. V lost 3 bases, J lost 4 bases, and 10 bases lay in between. CDR1 is DFQATT, CDR2 SNEGSKA, per germline (reference sequence).

This clonotype has a count of ten or more. The chain joins TRBV7-2 to TRBJ2-2; D is possibly TRBD2 (6 bases). The CDR3 length is 13 residues. CDR1 and CDR2 from the germline V gene are SGHTA and FQGNSA. V gave up 6 bases and J gave up 4 bases, with 9 bases separating them. The CDR3 sequence is CASRAGTTGELFF. CDR3 in DNA: TGTGCCAGCAGAGCGGGTACCACCGGGGAGCTGTTTTTT.

This clonotype occurred many times. V is TRBV28 and J is TRBJ2-6, with D possibly called TRBD1 or TRBD2 (5 bases each). Trimming shortened V by 7 bases and J by 0 bases, and 16 bases separated the two germline ends. Germline loops: CDR1 MDHEN, CDR2 SYDVKM. The CDR3 has 17 amino acids. This CDR3 reads CASITGQGHSGANVLTF. The CDR3 nucleotides read TGTGCCAGCATAACGGGGCAGGGCCACTCTGGGGCCAACGTCCTGACTTTC.

This clonotype was counted only a few times. The V gene is TRBV24-1, the J gene TRBJ2-3; 7 bases are a match to TRBD1. The CDR3 runs 17 residues. CDR1 and CDR2 (germline): KGHDR, SFDVKD. The V and J ends lost 0 bases and 8 bases, in that order; junction bases with no gene match: 13. The CDR3 loop reads CATSDLSGGSYGGTQYF. The DNA for the CDR3 is TGTGCCACCAGTGATTTGTCAGGGGGAAGCTATGGTGGTACGCAGTATTTT.

This clonotype appeared many times. This chain connects TRBV24-1 to TRBJ2-3; D gene ambiguous. Germline CDR1 is KGHDR and CDR2 is SFDVKD. V lost 10 bases to trimming and J lost 0 bases, with 4 bases between them. This CDR3 comprises 11 residues. The CDR3 here is CATASTDTQYF. Here the CDR3 DNA reads TGTGCCACGGCTAGCACAGATACGCAGTATTTT.

This clonotype has a count of ten or more. The chain uses TRBV4-3 and TRBJ2-3, with D perhaps TRBD2 (5 bases). Germline V gene lookup returns CDR1 LGHNA and CDR2 YSLEER. V was trimmed by 4 bases and J by 2 bases, leaving 16 bases between them. The CDR3 extends over 16 amino acids. The CDR3 here is CASSPGNSRSTDTQYF. DNA of the CDR3: TGCGCCAGCAGCCCCGGGAACTCCCGGTCCACAGATACGCAGTATTTT.

At least ten counts were recorded for this clonotype. V usage is TRBV5-1 and J usage is TRBJ2-1, with D tentatively TRBD2 (5 bases). Germline V gene sequence: CDR1 SGHRS, CDR2 YFSETQ. CDR3 length: 15 amino acids. V lost 0 bases and J 5 bases, leaving 12 bases between the germline ends. The CDR3 sequence is CASSLGLALDNEQFF. The CDR3 nucleotides read TGCGCCAGCAGCTTGGGTTTAGCGCTTGACAATGAGCAGTTCTTC. Full variable domain (rest looked up from reference TRBV5-1 and TRBJ2-1): KAGVTQTPRYLIKTRGQQVTLSCSPISGHRSVSWYQQTPGQGLQFLFEYFSETQRNKGNFPGRFSGRQFSNSRSEMNVSTLELGDSALYLCASSLGLALDNEQFFGPGTRLTVL.

This clonotype was counted at least ten times. The V and J genes are TRBV15 and TRBJ1-2, with a possible D match to TRBD1 (5 bases). Deletions cut 0 bases from V and 4 bases from J, with 6 bases between. Germline CDR1 LNHNV, CDR2 YYDKDF (reference sequence). The CDR3 totals 13 residues. CDR3 nucleotides: TGTGCCACCAGCAGAGATGGGGCCTATGGCTACACCTTC. It translates to CATSRDGAYGYTF.

This clonotype was counted many times. This chain links TRBV18 with TRBJ1-1; D is perhaps TRBD1 (5 bases). The germline gives CDR1 KGHSH, CDR2 LQKENI. Deletions cut 3 bases from V and 4 bases from J, with 9 bases between. The length of the CDR3 is 13 residues. In DNA form, the CDR3 reads TGTGCCAGCTCACCGAATGGGGGCACTGAAGCTTTCTTT. Translating gives CASSPNGGTEAFF.

This clonotype came up many times. V is TRBV5-1 and J is TRBJ2-3; D possibly corresponds to TRBD2 (5 bases). The CDR3 contains 11 residues. Germline CDR1 SGHRS, CDR2 YFSETQ. V was trimmed by 5 bases and J by 6 bases, leaving 7 bases between them. The CDR3 is CASRDFDTQYF. In DNA, the CDR3 is TGCGCCAGCAGGGACTTCGATACGCAGTATTTT.

At least ten counts were recorded for this clonotype. V is TRBV6-1 and J is TRBJ2-3, with D possibly matching TRBD2 (6 bases). The CDR3 covers 17 residues. Trimming left V 5 bases short and J 0 bases short, with 18 bases between. Germline V CDR1 and CDR2: MNHNS, SASEGT. The CDR3 bases are TGTGCCAGCAGTCCCCATTTGGTGGGGACTAGCACAGATACGCAGTATTTT. It codes for CASSPHLVGTSTDTQYF.